The clone carrying this T cell receptor (beta chain) was picked up one time. Autoimmune disease history or systemic immunosuppression excluded patients. This entry belongs to a study of OX40 agonist ivuxolimab in advanced cancers. In the study overall: Intravenous ivuxolimab was administered to patients every 2 weeks at 0.01 to 10 mg/kg. Dose-escalation patients suffered from hepatocellular carcinoma, melanoma, renal cell or head and neck cancer.

CDR1 SGHNT and CDR2 YYREEE come from the germline V gene (reference sequence). The CDR3 is 15 residues long. V lost 5 bases and J lost 1; bases outside the gene matches: 8. Profiling relied on immunoSEQ multiplex PCR, and the TCRdb table lists in-frame clones only, not all of them. The sample shows 20,000 to 30,000 clones, 65% to 80% of them seen only once. The chain combines TRBV5-4 with TRBJ1-1; 7 positions agree with TRBD1. The receptor was isolated from an adult with an advanced solid tumor such as melanoma, head and neck, liver or kidney cancer. The specimen comprised CD4+ or CD8+ T cells sorted from blood, sampled in a trial of the OX40 agonist ivuxolimab. The chain's CDR3 is CASSSNHRGNTEAFF. CDR3 nucleotide sequence: TGTGCCAGCAGTTCTAACCACAGGGGGAACACTGAAGCTTTCTTT.